The 25 T cell receptor beta chains reported below all come from one sample, sequenced in a study of T cells after yellow fever vaccination. MiXCR was run by TCRdb on the 5' RACE reads, yielding one entry per CDR3 protein. The profile shows about 430,000 distinct CDR3 sequences, about 17% of them singletons. This specimen consisted of PBMCs, obtained before the yellow fever booster vaccination. The receptors originated from a young man who received the YFV17D yellow fever vaccine.

This chain links TRBV11-2 with TRBJ2-7, with D tentatively TRBD2 (6 bases). CDR1 SGHAT and CDR2 FQNNGV come from the germline V gene. The CDR3 covers 14 residues. The V gene lost 3 bases and the J gene lost 2 bases, with 11 bases spanning the gap. The CDR3 DNA is TGTGCCAGCAGCTTTAGCGGTACCGCCTACGAGCAGTACTTC. Protein product: CASSFSGTAYEQYF.

This clonotype appeared a few times. The chain has TRBV20-1 and TRBJ1-4, with TRBD1 as a possible D gene (5 bases). The CDR3 length is 14 residues. Germline V gene lookup returns CDR1 DFQATT and CDR2 SNEGSKA (reference sequence). Trimming shortened V by 7 bases and J by 4 bases, and 16 bases separated the two germline ends. The CDR3 sequence: CSVWDGEYNEKLFF. In DNA, the CDR3 is TGCAGTGTCTGGGACGGGGAGTATAATGAAAAACTGTTTTTT.

This clonotype was recorded a few times. V and J are TRBV10-2 and TRBJ2-3; D is tentatively TRBD1 or TRBD2 (5 bases each). Trimming cost V 3 bases and J 2 bases, with 15 bases left between them. In germline, CDR1 is WSHSY, CDR2 SAAADI. The CDR3 contains 16 residues. The CDR3 spells CASSDSTGTLTDTQYF. DNA for the CDR3: TGCGCCAGCAGTGATTCCACCGGGACGCTCACAGATACGCAGTATTTT.

This clonotype was detected only a few times. The rearrangement uses TRBV6-2 or TRBV6-3 and TRBJ2-5; no clear D. Germline-derived CDR1 and CDR2 are MNHEY and SVGEGT. The CDR3 loop spans 12 amino acids. V was shortened by 5 bases and J by 4 bases, with 8 bases between the two germline ends. The CDR3 nucleotides read TGTGCCAGCAGTCCCTATCCAGAGACCCAGTACTTC. The encoded protein is CASSPYPETQYF.

The chain is built from TRBV5-4 and TRBJ2-7, with D possibly TRBD1 on 7 matching bases. V was trimmed by 4 bases and J by 0 bases, leaving 14 bases between them. Germline CDR1 SGHNT, CDR2 YYREEE (reference sequence). The CDR3 runs to 15 residues. In DNA form, the CDR3 reads TGTGCCAGCAGCACCCAGGGGGGTGGCTCCTACGAGCAGTACGTC. Protein: CASSTQGGGSYEQYV.

The chain uses TRBV6-5 and TRBJ1-2; the D gene is possibly TRBD1 (5 bases). CDR3 size: 15 residues. Germline V lookup: CDR1 MNHEY, CDR2 SVGAGI. V was pared by 5 bases and J by 5 bases, with 18 bases between. CDR3 residues: CASSAPGLPTYGYTF. The CDR3 DNA follows: TGTGCCAGCAGTGCCCCGGGACTCCCCACATATGGCTACACCTTC.

This chain joins TRBV5-5 and TRBJ1-1; TRBD1 agrees at 10 bases. Germline CDR1 SGHKS, CDR2 YYEKEE (reference sequence). This CDR3 has 15 residues. With 5 bases clipped from V and 7 bases from J, the junction kept 11 bases outside the gene matches. The CDR3 protein is CASSHDRGRDYEAFF. The CDR3 DNA follows: TGTGCCAGCAGTCACGACAGGGGGCGGGATTATGAAGCTTTCTTT. Full variable domain (missing parts from reference TRBV5-5 and TRBJ1-1): DAGVTQSPTHLIKTRGQQVTLRCSPISGHKSVSWYQQVLGQGPQFIFQYYEKEERGRGNFPDRFSARQFPNYSSELNVNALLLGDSALYLCASSHDRGRDYEAFFGQGTRLTVV.

V is TRBV5-1 and J is TRBJ2-4; 10 nucleotides align to TRBD2. Trimming cost V 1 base and J 5 bases; bases outside gene matches: 6. Germline CDR1 SGHRS, CDR2 YFSETQ. The CDR3 runs 16 residues. The CDR3 sequence: CASSLNGLAGENIQYF. DNA of the CDR3: TGCGCCAGCAGCTTGAATGGGCTAGCGGGAGAAAACATTCAGTACTTC. Supplemented by reference TRBV5-1 and TRBJ2-4, the full variable domain reads KAGVTQTPRYLIKTRGQQVTLSCSPISGHRSVSWYQQTPGQGLQFLFEYFSETQRNKGNFPGRFSGRQFSNSRSEMNVSTLELGDSALYLCASSLNGLAGENIQYFGAGTRLSVL.

This chain links TRBV7-2 with TRBJ1-1; D is unclear. V was cut by 2 bases and J by 3 bases, with 7 bases left in between. The CDR3 sequence is 13 residues long. Per the germline V gene, CDR1 is SGHTA and CDR2 is FQGNSA. CDR3 DNA sequence: TGTGCCAGCAGCTTAATCATGCACACTGAAGCTTTCTTT. Encoded protein: CASSLIMHTEAFF.

The V and J genes are TRBV11-2 and TRBJ1-2, with a possible D match to TRBD1 (5 bases). V was shortened by 0 bases and J by 8 bases, with 19 bases between the two germline ends. The CDR3 is 16 amino acids. Germline-derived CDR1 and CDR2 are SGHAT and FQNNGV. DNA of the CDR3: TGTGCCAGCAGCTTAGATCCCGACGGGACGGACGGGGGCTACACCTTC. It encodes CASSLDPDGTDGGYTF. Drawing the rest from reference TRBV11-2 and TRBJ1-2, the complete variable domain is EAGVAQSPRYKIIEKRQSVAFWCNPISGHATLYWYQQILGQGPKLLIQFQNNGVVDDSQLPKDRFSAERLKGVDSTLKIQPAKLEDSAVYLCASSLDPDGTDGGYTFGSGTRLTVV.

This clonotype came up a few times. The DNA for the CDR3 is TGTGCCAGCAGTTTAGGGACAGGGTTTCAGCCCCAGCATTTT. The encoded protein is CASSLGTGFQPQHF. This chain connects TRBV12-3 or TRBV12-4 to TRBJ1-5, with 8 bases fitting TRBD1. The CDR3 covers 14 residues. With V trimmed by 1 base and J by 6 bases, 2 bases remained unmatched.

This clonotype was detected a few times. The chain links TRBV9 to TRBJ2-5; possibly TRBD2 for D (7 bases). CDR1 and CDR2 from the germline V gene are SGDLS and YYNGEE. The CDR3 sequence is 15 residues long. V was cut by 3 bases and J by 7 bases, with 19 bases left in between. The CDR3 here is CASSAEGGAPRTQYF. CDR3 nucleotides: TGTGCCAGCAGCGCAGAGGGGGGGGCCCCGCGGACCCAGTACTTC.

The chain is built from TRBV9 and TRBJ2-3, with D perhaps matching TRBD1 or TRBD2 (6 bases each). This CDR3 is 17 amino acids long. The germline CDR1 and CDR2 sequences are SGDLS and YYNGEE. The V end was cut by 0 bases, the J end by 1 base, with 15 bases between. This chain's CDR3 is CASSVGVRGPRTDTQYF. The CDR3 bases are TGTGCCAGCAGCGTAGGAGTTCGGGGGCCGCGCACAGATACGCAGTATTTT.

The V and J genes are TRBV7-6 and TRBJ2-3, with 7 bases identical to TRBD2. V was pared by 4 bases and J by 3 bases, with 4 bases of the junction left unmatched. CDR3 length: 14 amino acids. Germline-derived CDR1 and CDR2 are SGHVS and FNYEAQ. CDR3 amino acids: CASSYTGGTDTQYF. CDR3 DNA sequence: TGTGCCAGCAGCTATACGGGGGGAACAGATACGCAGTATTTT. The whole variable domain, filled in from reference TRBV7-6 and TRBJ2-3, reads GAGVSQSPRYKVTKRGQDVALRCDPISGHVSLYWYRQALGQGPEFLTYFNYEAQQDKSGLPNDRFSAERPEGSISTLTIQRTEQRDSAMYRCASSYTGGTDTQYFGPGTRLTVL.

This clonotype came up a few times. The chain carries TRBV4-3 and TRBJ1-1, with D maybe TRBD1 (5 bases). CDR1 is LGHNA and CDR2 is YSLEER in the germline V gene. This CDR3 has 14 amino acids. Between the trimmed V and J ends, which lost 4 bases and 0 bases, there was a span of 9 bases. The CDR3 nucleotides read TGCGCCAGCAGCCGCCGGGACGTGAACACTGAAGCTTTCTTT. Amino acids: CASSRRDVNTEAFF.

In this sample, this clonotype turned up a few times. J is TRBJ2-7 and V is TRBV7-9, with 11 positions matching TRBD1. Trimming at V came to 5 bases and at J to 0 bases, leaving 15 bases not matched to a gene. The germline CDR1 and CDR2 sequences are SEHNR and FQNEAQ (reference sequence). CDR3 length: 19 amino acids. CDR3 in amino acids: CASSPLGTGGRISSYEQYF. The CDR3 DNA reads TGTGCCAGCAGCCCCCTTGGGACAGGGGGACGGATAAGCTCCTACGAGCAGTACTTC.

As for this clonotype: At one boundary the junction diverges from the germline segment, which might be a read error. The chain recombines TRBV7-9 with TRBJ1-4; D is ambiguous. The V gene's germline CDR1 is SEHNR and CDR2 FQNEAQ (reference sequence). This CDR3 has 10 residues. For the CDR3, the DNA is TGTGCCAGCAGCCCCCGGGTTCTCGCTTTT. Encoded protein: CASSPRVLAF. Full variable domain (remainder filled in from reference TRBV7-9 and TRBJ1-4): DTGVSQNPRHKITKRGQNVTFRCDPISEHNRLYWYRQTLGQGPEFLTYFQNEAQLEKSRLLSDRFSAERPKGSFSTLEIQRTEQGDSAMYLCASSPRVLAFGSGTQLSVL.

The genes are TRBV19 and TRBJ2-2, with 8 bases matching TRBD1. The CDR3 contains 15 residues. Germline values: CDR1 LNHDA, CDR2 SQIVND (reference sequence). V lost 5 bases, J lost 5 bases, and 7 bases stayed unmatched. In nucleotides, the CDR3 is TGTGCCAGTAGTTACCAGGGGGCCGGTACCGGGGAGCTGTTTTTT. As protein: CASSYQGAGTGELFF.

This chain links TRBV12-3 or TRBV12-4 with TRBJ1-5; a possible D gene is TRBD1 (6 bases). The CDR3 runs 17 residues. V was cut by 6 bases and J by 4 bases, with 22 bases left in between. CDR3 bases: TGTGCCAGCAGCTCGGGGGCTTTAACAAATCCGAATCAGCCCCAGCATTTT. Translating gives CASSSGALTNPNQPQHF.

Only a few counts were recorded for this clonotype. At one of its ends the junction is not consistent with the germline gene, which may arise from a read error. The chain recombines TRBV7-7 with TRBJ1-1; TRBD1 aligns across 10 bases. CDR3 length: 19 residues. The germline CDR1 and CDR2 sequences are SSHAT and FNYEAQ (reference sequence). The CDR3 here is CASSLAPLTGGASNTEAFF. CDR3 coding DNA: TGTGCTAGCAGCTTAGCGCCCCTGACAGGGGGCGCGTCGAACACTGAAGCTTTCTTT.

This clonotype was detected a few times. The chain couples TRBV7-9 to TRBJ2-1; weak D call: TRBD1 (5 bases). Germline CDR1 SEHNR, CDR2 FQNEAQ (reference sequence). V gave up 5 bases and J gave up 5 bases, with 10 bases separating them. CDR3 length: 13 residues. The CDR3 coding sequence is TGTGCCAGCAGCGTCGGACAAGACAATGAGCAGTTCTTC. Its translation is CASSVGQDNEQFF. Supplemented by reference TRBV7-9 and TRBJ2-1, the full variable domain reads DTGVSQNPRHKITKRGQNVTFRCDPISEHNRLYWYRQTLGQGPEFLTYFQNEAQLEKSRLLSDRFSAERPKGSFSTLEIQRTEQGDSAMYLCASSVGQDNEQFFGPGTRLTVL.

This clonotype was counted only a few times. The V and J genes are TRBV5-6 and TRBJ2-2, with 7 bases aligning to TRBD2. Germline CDR1 reads SGHDT; CDR2 reads YYEEEE. V trimming: 8 bases; J trimming: 3 bases; junction bases outside the gene matches: 7. The CDR3 runs 14 residues. CDR3 sequence: CARSPGRDTGELFF. The CDR3, as DNA: TGTGCCAGATCACCGGGGAGGGACACCGGGGAGCTGTTTTTT.

The V call is TRBV15, the J call TRBJ1-6; TRBD1 matches 10 bases. Per germline, CDR1 LNHNV and CDR2 YYDKDF (reference sequence). The CDR3 loop spans 19 amino acids. V lost 3 bases and J lost 3; bases outside the gene matches: 11. The CDR3 sequence is CATSSDRDRGWNYNSPLHF. In nucleotides, the CDR3 is TGTGCCACCAGCAGTGACCGGGACAGGGGATGGAACTATAATTCACCCCTCCACTTT.

This clonotype came up a few times. This rearrangement joins TRBV7-8 to TRBJ1-4; TRBD1 matches at 7 bases. With V trimmed by 5 bases and J by 5 bases, 8 bases remained unmatched. This CDR3 comprises 15 residues. Per germline, CDR1 SGHVS and CDR2 FQNEAQ. The DNA for the CDR3 is TGTGCCAGCAGCCCGGGACAGCCAGAGAATGAAAAACTGTTTTTT. Amino acids: CASSPGQPENEKLFF.

In its sample, this clonotype was seen many times. The chain is built from TRBV18 and TRBJ2-7; 7 bases fit TRBD1. Germline V gene data show CDR1 as KGHSH and CDR2 as LQKENI. With V trimmed by 5 bases and J by 3 bases, 7 bases remained unmatched. The CDR3 spans 14 residues. The CDR3 DNA sequence: TGTGCCAGCTCAGGCGACAGGGAGCTCTACGAGCAGTACTTC. Translating it yields CASSGDRELYEQYF.